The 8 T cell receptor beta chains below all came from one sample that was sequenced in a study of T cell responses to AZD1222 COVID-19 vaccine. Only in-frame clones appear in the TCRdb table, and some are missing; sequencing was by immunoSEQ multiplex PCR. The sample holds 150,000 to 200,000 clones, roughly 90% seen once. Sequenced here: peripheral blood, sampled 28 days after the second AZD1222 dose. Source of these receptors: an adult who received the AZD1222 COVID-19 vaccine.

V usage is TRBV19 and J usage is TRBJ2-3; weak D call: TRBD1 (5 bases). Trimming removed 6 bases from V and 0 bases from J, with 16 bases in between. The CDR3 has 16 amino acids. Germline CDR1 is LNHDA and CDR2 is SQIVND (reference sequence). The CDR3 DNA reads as TGTGCCAGTAGCCCAGACAGATTCTCTAGCACAGATACGCAGTATTTT. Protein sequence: CASSPDRFSSTDTQYF.

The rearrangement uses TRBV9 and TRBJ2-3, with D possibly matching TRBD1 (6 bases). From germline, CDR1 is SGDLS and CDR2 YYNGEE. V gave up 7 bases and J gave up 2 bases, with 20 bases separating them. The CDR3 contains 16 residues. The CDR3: CASAPLGGQTTDTQYF. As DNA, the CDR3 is TGTGCCAGCGCACCCCTTGGCGGACAGACCACAGATACGCAGTATTTT.

For the CDR3, the DNA is TGTGCCAGCAGCCATGAGGCGGGGGGCAATAATTCACCCCTCCACTTT. It specifies CASSHEAGGNNSPLHF. This chain links TRBV3-1 (or the pseudogene TRBV3-2) with TRBJ1-6; perhaps TRBD1 as D (6 bases). The CDR3 is made up of 16 amino acids. Germline assignment: CDR1 LGHDT and CDR2 YNNKEL (reference sequence). The ends were cut back, 3 bases at V and 5 bases at J, with 14 bases in the middle.

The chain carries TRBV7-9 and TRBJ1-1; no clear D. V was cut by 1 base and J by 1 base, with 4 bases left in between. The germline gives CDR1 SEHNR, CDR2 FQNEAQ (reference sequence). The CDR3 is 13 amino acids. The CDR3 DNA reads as TGTGCCAGCAGCTTAGGGTCGAACACTGAAGCTTTCTTT. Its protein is CASSLGSNTEAFF.

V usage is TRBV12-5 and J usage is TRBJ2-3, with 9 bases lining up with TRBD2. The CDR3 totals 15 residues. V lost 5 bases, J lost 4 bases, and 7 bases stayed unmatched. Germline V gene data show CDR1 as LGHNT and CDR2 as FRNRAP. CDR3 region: CASGLSGSSADTQYF. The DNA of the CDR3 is TGTGCTAGTGGTCTTAGCGGGAGCTCGGCAGATACGCAGTATTTT.

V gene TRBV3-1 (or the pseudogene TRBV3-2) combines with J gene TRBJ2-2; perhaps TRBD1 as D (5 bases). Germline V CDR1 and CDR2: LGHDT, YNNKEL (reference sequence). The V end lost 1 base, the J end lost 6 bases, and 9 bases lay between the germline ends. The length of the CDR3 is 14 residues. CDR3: CASSQGTSSGELFF. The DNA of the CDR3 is TGTGCCAGCAGCCAAGGGACATCCTCCGGGGAGCTGTTTTTT.

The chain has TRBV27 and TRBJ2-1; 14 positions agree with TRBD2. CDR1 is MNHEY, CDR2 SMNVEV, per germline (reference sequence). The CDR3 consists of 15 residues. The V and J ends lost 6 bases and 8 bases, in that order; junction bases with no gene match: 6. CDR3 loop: CASSDGLAGGDEQFF. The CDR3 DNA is TGTGCCAGCAGCGACGGACTAGCGGGAGGCGATGAGCAGTTCTTC.

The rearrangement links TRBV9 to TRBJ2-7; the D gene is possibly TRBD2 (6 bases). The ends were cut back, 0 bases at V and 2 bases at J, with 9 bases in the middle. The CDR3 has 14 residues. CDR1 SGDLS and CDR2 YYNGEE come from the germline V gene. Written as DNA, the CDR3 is TGTGCCAGCAGCGTAGTAGCGGTGCCCTACGAGCAGTACTTC. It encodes CASSVVAVPYEQYF. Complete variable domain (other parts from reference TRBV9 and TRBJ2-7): DSGVTQTPKHLITATGQRVTLRCSPRSGDLSVYWYQQSLDQGLQFLIQYYNGEERAKGNILERFSAQQFPDLHSELNLSSLELGDSALYFCASSVVAVPYEQYFGPGTRLTVT.